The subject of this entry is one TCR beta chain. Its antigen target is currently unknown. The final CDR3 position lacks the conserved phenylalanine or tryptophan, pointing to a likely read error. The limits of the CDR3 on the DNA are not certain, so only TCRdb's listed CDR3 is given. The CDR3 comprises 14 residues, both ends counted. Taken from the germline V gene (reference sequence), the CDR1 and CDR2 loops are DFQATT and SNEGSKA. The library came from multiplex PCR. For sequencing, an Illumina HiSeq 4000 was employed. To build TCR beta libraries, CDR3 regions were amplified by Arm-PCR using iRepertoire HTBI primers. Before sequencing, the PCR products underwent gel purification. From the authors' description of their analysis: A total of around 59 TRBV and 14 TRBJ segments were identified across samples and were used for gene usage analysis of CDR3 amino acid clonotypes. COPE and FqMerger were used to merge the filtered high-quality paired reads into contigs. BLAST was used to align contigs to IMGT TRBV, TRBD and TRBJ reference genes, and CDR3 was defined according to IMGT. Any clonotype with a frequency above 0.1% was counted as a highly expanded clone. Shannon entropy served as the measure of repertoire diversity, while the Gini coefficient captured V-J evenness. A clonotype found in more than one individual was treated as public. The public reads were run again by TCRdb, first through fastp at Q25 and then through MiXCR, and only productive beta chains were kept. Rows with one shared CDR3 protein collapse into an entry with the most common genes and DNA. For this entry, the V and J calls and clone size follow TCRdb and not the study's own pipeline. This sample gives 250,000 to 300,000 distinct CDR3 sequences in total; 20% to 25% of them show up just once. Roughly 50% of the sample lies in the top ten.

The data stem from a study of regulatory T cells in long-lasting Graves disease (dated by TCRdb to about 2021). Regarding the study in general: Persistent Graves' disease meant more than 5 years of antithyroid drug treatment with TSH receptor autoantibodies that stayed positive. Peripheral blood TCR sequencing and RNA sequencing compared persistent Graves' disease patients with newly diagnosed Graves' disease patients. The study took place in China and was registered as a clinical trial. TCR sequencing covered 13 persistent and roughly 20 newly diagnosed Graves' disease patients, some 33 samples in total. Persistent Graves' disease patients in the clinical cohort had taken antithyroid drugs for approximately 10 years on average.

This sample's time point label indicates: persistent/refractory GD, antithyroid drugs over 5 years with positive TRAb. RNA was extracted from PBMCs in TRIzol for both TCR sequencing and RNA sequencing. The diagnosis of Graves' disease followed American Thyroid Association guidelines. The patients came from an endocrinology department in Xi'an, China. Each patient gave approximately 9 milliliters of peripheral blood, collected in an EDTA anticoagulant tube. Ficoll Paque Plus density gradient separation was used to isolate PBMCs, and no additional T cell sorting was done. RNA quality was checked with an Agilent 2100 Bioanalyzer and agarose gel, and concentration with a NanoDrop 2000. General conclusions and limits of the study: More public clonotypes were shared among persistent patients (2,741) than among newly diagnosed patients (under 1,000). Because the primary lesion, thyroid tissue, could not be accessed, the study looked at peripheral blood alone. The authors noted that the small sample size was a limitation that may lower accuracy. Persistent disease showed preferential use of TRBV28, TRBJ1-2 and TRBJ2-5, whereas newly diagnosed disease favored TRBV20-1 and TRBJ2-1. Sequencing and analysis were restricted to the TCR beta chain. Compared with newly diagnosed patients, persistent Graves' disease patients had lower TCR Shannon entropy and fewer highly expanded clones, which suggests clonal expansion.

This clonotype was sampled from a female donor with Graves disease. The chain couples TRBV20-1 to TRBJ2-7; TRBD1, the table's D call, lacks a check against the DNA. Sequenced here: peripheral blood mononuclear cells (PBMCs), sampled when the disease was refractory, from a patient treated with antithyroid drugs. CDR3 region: CSARGEDRGYERYL.